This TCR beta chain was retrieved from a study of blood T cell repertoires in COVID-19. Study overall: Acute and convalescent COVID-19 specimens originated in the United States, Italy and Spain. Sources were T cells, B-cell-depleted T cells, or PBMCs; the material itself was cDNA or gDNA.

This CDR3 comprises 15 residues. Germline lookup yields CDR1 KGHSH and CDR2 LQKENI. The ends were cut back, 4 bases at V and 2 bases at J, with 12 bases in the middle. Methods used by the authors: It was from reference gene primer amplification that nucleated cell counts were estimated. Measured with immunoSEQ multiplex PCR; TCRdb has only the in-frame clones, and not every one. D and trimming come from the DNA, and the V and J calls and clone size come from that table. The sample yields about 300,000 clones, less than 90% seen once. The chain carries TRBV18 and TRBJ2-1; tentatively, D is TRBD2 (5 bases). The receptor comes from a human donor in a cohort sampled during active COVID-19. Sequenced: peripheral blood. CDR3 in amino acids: CASSLRTGTYNEQFF. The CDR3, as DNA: TGTGCCAGCTCACTCCGGACGGGAACCTACAATGAGCAGTTCTTC.